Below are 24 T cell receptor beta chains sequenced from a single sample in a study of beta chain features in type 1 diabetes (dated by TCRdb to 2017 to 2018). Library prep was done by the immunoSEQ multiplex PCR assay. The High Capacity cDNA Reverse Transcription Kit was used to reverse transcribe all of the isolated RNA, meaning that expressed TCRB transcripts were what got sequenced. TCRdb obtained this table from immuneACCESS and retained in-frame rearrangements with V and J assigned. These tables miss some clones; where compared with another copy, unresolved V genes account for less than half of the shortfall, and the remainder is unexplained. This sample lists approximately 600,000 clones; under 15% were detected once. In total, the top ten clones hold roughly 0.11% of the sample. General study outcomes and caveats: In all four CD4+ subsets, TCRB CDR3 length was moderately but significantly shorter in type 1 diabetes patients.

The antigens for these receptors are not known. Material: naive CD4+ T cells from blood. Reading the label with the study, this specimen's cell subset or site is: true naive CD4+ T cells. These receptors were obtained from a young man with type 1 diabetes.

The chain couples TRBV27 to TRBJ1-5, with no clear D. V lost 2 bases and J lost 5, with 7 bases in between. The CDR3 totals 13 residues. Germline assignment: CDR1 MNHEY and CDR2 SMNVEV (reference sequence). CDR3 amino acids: CASSLVPDQPQHF. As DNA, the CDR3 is TGTGCCAGCAGTTTAGTCCCCGATCAGCCCCAGCATTTT.

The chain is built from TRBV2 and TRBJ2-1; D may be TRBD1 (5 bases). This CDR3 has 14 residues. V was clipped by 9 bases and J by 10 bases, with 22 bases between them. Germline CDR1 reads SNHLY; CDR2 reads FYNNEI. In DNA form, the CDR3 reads TGTGCCAGGGATAGGGGATCCTCTGGTAACGAGCAGTTCTTC. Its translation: CARDRGSSGNEQFF.

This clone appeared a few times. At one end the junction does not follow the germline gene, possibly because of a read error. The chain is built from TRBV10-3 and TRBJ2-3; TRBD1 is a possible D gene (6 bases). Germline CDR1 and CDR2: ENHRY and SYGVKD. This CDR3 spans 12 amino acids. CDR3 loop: CASSFPQGTQYF. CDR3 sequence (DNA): TGTGCCAGCAGTTTTCCACAGGGTACGCAGTATTTT.

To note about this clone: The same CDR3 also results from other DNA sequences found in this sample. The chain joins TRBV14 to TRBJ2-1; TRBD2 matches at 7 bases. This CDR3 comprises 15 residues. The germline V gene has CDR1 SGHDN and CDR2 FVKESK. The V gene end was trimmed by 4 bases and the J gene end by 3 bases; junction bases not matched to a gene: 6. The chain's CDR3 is CASSPRTGGYNEQFF. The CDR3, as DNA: TGTGCCAGCAGCCCTCGGACGGGGGGCTACAATGAGCAGTTCTTC.

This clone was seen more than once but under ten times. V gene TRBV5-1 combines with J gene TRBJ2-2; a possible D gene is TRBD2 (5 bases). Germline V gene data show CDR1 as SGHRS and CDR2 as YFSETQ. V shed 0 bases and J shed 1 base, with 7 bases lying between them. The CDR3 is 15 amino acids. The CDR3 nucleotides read TGCGCCAGCAGCTTGGCCAGCGGGAACACCGGGGAGCTGTTTTTT. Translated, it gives CASSLASGNTGELFF.

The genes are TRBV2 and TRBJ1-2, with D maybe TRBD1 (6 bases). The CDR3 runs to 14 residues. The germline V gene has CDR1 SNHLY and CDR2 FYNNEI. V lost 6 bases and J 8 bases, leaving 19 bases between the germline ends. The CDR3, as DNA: TGTGCCAGCAGGGGGAACACAGGGTTCGGCGGCTACACCTTC. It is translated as CASRGNTGFGGYTF.

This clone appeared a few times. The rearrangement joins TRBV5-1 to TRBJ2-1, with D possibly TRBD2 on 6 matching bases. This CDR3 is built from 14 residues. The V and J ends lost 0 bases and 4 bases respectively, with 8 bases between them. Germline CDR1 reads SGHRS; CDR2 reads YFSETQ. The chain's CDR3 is CASSLEAGYNEQFF. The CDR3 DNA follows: TGCGCCAGCAGCTTGGAGGCGGGGTACAATGAGCAGTTCTTC.

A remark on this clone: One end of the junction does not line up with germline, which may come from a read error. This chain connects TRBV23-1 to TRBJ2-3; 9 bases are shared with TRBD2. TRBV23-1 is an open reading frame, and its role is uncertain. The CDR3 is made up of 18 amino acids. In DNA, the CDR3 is TGCGCCAACAGTCTGGGCAGCGCGGGGGGGCTAGGCACAGATACGCAGTATTTT. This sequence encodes CANSLGSAGGLGTDTQYF.

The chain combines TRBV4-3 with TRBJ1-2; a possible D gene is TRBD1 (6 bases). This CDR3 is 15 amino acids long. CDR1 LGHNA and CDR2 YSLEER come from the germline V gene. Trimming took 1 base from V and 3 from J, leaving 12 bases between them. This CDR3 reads CASSQGGLPDYGYTF. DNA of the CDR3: TGCGCCAGCAGCCAAGGGGGGCTCCCCGACTATGGCTACACCTTC.

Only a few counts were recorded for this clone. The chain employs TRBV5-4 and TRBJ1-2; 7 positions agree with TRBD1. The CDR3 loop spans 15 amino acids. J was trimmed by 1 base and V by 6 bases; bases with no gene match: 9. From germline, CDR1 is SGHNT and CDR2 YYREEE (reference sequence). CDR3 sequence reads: CASIPRDRVNYGYTF. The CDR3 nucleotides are TGTGCCAGCATACCCCGGGACAGAGTTAACTATGGCTACACCTTC.

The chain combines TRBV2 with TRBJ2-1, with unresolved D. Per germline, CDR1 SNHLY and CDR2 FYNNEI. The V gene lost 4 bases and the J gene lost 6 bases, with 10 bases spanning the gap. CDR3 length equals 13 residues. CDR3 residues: CASSVVEFNEQFF. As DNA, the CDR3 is TGTGCCAGCAGTGTAGTCGAATTCAATGAGCAGTTCTTC.

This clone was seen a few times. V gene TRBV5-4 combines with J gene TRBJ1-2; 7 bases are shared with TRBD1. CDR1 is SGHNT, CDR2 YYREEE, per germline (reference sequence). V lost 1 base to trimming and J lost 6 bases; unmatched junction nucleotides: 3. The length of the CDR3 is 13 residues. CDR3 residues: CASSLKGAHGYTF. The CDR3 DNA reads TGTGCCAGCAGCTTGAAGGGGGCGCATGGCTACACCTTC.

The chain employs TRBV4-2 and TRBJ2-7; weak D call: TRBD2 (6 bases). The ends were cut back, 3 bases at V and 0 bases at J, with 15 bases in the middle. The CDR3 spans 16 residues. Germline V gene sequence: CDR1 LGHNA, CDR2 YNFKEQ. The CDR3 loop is CASSHNTGESSYEQYF. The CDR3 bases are TGTGCCAGCAGCCACAACACGGGGGAGAGCTCCTACGAGCAGTACTTC.

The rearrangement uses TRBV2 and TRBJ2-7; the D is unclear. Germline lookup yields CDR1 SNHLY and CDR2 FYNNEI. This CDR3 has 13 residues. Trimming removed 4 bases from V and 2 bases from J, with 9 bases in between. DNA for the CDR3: TGTGCCAGCAGTGTGATAAGGACCTACGAGCAGTACTTC. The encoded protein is CASSVIRTYEQYF.

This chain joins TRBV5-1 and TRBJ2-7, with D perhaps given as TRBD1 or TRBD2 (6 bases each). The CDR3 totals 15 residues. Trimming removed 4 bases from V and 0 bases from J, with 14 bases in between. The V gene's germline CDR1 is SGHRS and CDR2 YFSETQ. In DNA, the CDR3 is TGCGCCAGCAGCCCGGGGGCGACCACCTCCTACGAGCAGTACTTC. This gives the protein CASSPGATTSYEQYF.

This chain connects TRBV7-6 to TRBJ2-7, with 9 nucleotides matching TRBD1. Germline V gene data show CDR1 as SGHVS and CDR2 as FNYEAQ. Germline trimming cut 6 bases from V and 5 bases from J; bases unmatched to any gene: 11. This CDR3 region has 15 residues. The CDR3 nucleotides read TGTGCCAGCAGTTTGAGGACAGGGGTGCGGAACGAGCAGTACTTC. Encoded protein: CASSLRTGVRNEQYF.

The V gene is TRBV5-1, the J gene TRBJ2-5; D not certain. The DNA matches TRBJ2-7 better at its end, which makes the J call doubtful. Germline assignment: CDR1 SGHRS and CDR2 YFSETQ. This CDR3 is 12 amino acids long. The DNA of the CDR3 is TGCGCCAGCAGCGAAAGATTATACGAGCAGTACTTC. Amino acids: CASSERLYEQYF.

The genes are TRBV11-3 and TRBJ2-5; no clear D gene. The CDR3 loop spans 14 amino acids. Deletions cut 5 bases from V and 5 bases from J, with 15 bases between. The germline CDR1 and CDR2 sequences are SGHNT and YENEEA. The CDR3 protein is CASSGAFQRETQYF. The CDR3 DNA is TGTGCCAGCAGCGGAGCGTTCCAGAGGGAGACCCAGTACTTC.

This CDR3 is CASSFSGGPAYTQYF. In DNA, the CDR3 is TGTGCCAGCAGCTTTAGCGGGGGGCCCGCTTATACGCAGTATTTT. The chain recombines TRBV11-2 with TRBJ2-3; 10 bases fit TRBD2. This CDR3 region has 15 residues. From germline, CDR1 is SGHAT and CDR2 FQNNGV. J gave up 7 bases and V 3 bases, and 7 bases lay outside the gene matches.

The CDR3 loop reads CASSVGPRLNEQFF. The CDR3 nucleotides read TGTGCCAGCAGCGTTGGCCCTCGGCTCAATGAGCAGTTCTTC. The chain links TRBV9 to TRBJ2-1; D remains unclear. V lost 2 bases and J 6 bases, leaving 12 bases between the germline ends. Germline-derived CDR1 and CDR2 are SGDLS and YYNGEE. This CDR3 has 14 amino acids.

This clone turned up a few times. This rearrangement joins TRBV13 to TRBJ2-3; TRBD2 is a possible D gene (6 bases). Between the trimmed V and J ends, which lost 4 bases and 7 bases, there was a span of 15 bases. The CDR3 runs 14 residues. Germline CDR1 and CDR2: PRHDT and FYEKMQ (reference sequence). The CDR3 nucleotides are TGTGCCAGCAGCTACGAGGGCGGGGCGAATACGCAGTATTTT. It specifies CASSYEGGANTQYF. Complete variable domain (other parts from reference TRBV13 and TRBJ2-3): AAGVIQSPRHLIKEKRETATLKCYPIPRHDTVYWYQQGPGQDPQFLISFYEKMQSDKGSIPDRFSAQQFSDYHSELNMSSLELGDSALYFCASSYEGGANTQYFGPGTRLTVL.

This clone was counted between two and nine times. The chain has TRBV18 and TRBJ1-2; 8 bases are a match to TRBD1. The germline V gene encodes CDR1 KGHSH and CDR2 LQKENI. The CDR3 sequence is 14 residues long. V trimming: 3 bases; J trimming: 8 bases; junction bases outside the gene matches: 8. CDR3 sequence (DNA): TGTGCCAGCTCACCGACCGACAGGGGACAAGGCTACACCTTC. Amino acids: CASSPTDRGQGYTF.

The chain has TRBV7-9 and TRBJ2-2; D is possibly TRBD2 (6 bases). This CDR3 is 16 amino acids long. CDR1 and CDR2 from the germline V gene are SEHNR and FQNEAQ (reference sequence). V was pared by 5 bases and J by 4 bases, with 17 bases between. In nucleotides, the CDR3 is TGTGCCAGCAGCGCTAGCGTGAGGGCAAGCACCGGGGAGCTGTTTTTT. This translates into CASSASVRASTGELFF.

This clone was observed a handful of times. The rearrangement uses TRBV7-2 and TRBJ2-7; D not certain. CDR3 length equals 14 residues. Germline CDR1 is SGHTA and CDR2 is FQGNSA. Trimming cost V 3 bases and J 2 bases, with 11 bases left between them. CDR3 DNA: TGTGCCAGCAGCTTGGCTCAAAAGACCTACGAGCAGTACTTC. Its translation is CASSLAQKTYEQYF.